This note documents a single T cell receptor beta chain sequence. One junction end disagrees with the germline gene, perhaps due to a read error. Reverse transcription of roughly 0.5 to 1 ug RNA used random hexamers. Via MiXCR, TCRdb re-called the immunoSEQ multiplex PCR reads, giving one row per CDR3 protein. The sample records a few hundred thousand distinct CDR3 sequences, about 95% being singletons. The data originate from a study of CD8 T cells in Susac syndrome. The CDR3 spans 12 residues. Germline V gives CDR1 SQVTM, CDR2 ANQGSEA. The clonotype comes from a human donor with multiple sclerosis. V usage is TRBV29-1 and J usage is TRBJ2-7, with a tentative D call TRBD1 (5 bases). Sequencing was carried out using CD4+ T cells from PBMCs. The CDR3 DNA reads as TGCAGCATCAACGGACACTCCGACGAGCAGTACTTC. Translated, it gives CSINGHSDEQYF.